Sequencing of this T cell receptor beta chain was carried out in a study of cytomegalovirus exposure and HLA in healthy donors. Study summary: The approximately 120 validation repertoires used the same platform as the approximately 700 first-cohort repertoires, a later analysis reported.

The donors formed part of the roughly 120-subject validation cohort, distinct from the roughly 700-subject first cohort. The CDR3 loop spans 16 amino acids. Germline V gene lookup returns CDR1 SEHNR and CDR2 FQNEAQ (reference sequence). The V segment lost 4 bases and the J segment 12 bases; nucleotides outside the gene matches: 17. Libraries were prepared by immunoSEQ multiplex PCR; TCRdb keeps only in-frame clonotypes and omits some of them. The table has about 280,000 clones, 85% to 90% seen once. The rearrangement joins TRBV7-9 to TRBJ2-1, with 8 bases lining up with TRBD2. Sequencing was done on a sample of PBMCs. The receptor's source is a woman aged 18-30 years in good health and CMV-seronegative. In DNA form, the CDR3 reads TGTGCCAGCAGCTCCCCGTCGGTAGCGGGGATTATTTGGCAGTTCTTC. Amino acids: CASSSPSVAGIIWQFF.